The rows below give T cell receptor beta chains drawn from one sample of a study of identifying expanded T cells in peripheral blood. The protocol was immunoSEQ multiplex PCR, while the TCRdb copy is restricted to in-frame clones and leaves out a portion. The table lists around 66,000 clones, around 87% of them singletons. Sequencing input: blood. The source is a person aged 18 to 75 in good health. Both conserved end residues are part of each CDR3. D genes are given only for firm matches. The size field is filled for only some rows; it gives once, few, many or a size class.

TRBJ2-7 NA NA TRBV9 TGTGCCAGCAGCGAGGCCCCCGATGGGGACGAGCAGTACTTC CASSEAPDGDEQYF
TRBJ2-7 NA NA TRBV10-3 TGTGCCATCAGTGAGAATCCCCCGGAAATTAACTACGAGCAGTACTTC CAISENPPEINYEQYF
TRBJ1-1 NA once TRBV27 TGTGCCAGCAGTTTACGGACAGCAGGGAACACTGAAGCTTTCTTT CASSLRTAGNTEAFF
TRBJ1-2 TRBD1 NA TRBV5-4 TGTGCCAGCAGCTTCGGTCGACAGGGCAACTATGGCTACACCTTC CASSFGRQGNYGYTF
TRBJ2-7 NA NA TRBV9 TGTGCCAGCAGCGTAGCCCAGGGTAGCGAGCAGTACTTC CASSVAQGSEQYF
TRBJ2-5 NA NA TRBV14 TGTGCCAGCAGCCAAGAATTCGGCAGTCAAGAGACCCAGTACTTC CASSQEFGSQETQYF
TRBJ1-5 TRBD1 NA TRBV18 TGTGCCAGCTCACCATCGACAGGGGGAAATCAGCCCCAGCATTTT CASSPSTGGNQPQHF
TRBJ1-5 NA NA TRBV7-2 TGTGCCAGCAGCTTAGTCTCCCGTATTGGCAATCAGCCCCAGCATTTT CASSLVSRIGNQPQHF
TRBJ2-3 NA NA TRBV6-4 TGTGCCAGCAGTGACTTGGGATGTTTGGGACTGAAAAGCACAGATACGCAGTATTTT CASSDLGCLGLKSTDTQYF
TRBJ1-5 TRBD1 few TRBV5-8 TGTGCCAGCAGCAGGGGGACAGGGGAAAATCAGCCCCAGCATTTT CASSRGTGENQPQHF
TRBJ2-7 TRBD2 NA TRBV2 TGTGCCAGCTTCTTTCTAGCGGGCAGAACCTACGAGCAGTACTTC CASFFLAGRTYEQYF
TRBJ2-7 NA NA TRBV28 TGTGCCAGCAGTTTATTACAGGAAGCGTCGGACGAGCAGTACTTC CASSLLQEASDEQYF
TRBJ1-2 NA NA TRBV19 TGTGCCAGTGGACGGCTTAACTATGGCTACACCTTC CASGRLNYGYTF
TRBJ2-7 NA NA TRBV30 TGTGCCTGGAGTGTGGGGGACACCTACGAGCAGTACTTC CAWSVGDTYEQYF
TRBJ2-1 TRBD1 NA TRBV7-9 TGTGCCAGCAGCTTAGTTGGGCGACAGGGGGCCGGGAATGAGCAGTTCTTC CASSLVGRQGAGNEQFF
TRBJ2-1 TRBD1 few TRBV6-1 TGTGCCAGCAGTGAATTACAGGGGTCCTACAATGAGCAGTTCTTC CASSELQGSYNEQFF
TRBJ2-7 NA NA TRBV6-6 TGTGCCAGCAGTTACACGTCACTCAGGGGCTCCTACGAGCAGTACTTC CASSYTSLRGSYEQYF
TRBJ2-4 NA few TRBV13 TGTGCCAGCAGGGGTTACCAAGACGGCAAAAACATTCAGTACTTC CASRGYQDGKNIQYF
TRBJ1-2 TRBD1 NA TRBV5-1 TGCGCCAGCAGCCTGCTACAGGGGGCGAGTGGCTACACCTTC CASSLLQGASGYTF
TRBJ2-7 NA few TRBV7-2 TGTGCCAGCAGCTTAGTAATAGCGGAGCCCTACGAGCAGTACTTC CASSLVIAEPYEQYF
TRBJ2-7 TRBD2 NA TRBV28 TGTGCCACGGGTACTAGCGGACCCTACGAGCAGTACTTC CATGTSGPYEQYF
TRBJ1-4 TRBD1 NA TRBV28 TGTGCCAGCAGTCCTTCGGGACAGGGAGAAGAAAAACTGTTTTTT CASSPSGQGEEKLFF
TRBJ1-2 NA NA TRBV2 TGTGCCAGCAGTGGGACGGGGGCGCGCGGCTACACCTTC CASSGTGARGYTF
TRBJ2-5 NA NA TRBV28 TGTGCCAGCAGCAAAGAGACCCAGTACTTC CASSKETQYF
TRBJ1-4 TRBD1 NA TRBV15 TGTGCCACCAGCATTCAGACAGGGTCTAATGAAAAACTGTTTTTT CATSIQTGSNEKLFF
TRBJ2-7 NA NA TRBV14 TGTGCCAGCAGCCACGGACGGGGTTCCTACGAGCAGTACTTC CASSHGRGSYEQYF
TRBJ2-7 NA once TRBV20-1 TGCAGTGCTAACCCGGGACCGACGAGGGACTTC CSANPGPTRDF
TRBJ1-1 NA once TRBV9 TGTGCCAGCAGCTCGCGGAGGAACACTGAAGCTTTCTTT CASSSRRNTEAFF
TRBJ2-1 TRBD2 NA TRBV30 TGTGCCTGGAATACGGGACTAGCGGGGCCTTTGGAGCAGTTCTTC CAWNTGLAGPLEQFF
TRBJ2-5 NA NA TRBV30 TGTGCCTGGAGTGTAACGGCAAGGGAGACCCAGTACTTC CAWSVTARETQYF
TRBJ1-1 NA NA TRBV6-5 TGTGCCAGCACCCGGGGTAGCGGCACTGAAGCTTTCTTT CASTRGSGTEAFF
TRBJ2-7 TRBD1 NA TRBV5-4 TGTGCCAGCAGTTTACCGGGACAGGGTTACGAGCAGTACTTC CASSLPGQGYEQYF
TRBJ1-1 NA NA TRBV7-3 TGTGCCAGCAGCCCCTTGGGGTTCTCCTCTCACACTGAAGCTTTCTTT CASSPLGFSSHTEAFF
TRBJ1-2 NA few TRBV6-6 TGTGCCAGCAGTTACAAGGGGGAAAACTATGGCTACACCTTC CASSYKGENYGYTF
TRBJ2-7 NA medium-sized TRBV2 TGTGCCAGCAGTCCTAGCTCCTACGAGCAGTACTTC CASSPSSYEQYF
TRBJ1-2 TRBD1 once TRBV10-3 TGTGCCATCAGTGAGCGGCAGGGGGCTTATGGCTACACCTTC CAISERQGAYGYTF
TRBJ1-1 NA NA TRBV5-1 TGCGCCAGCAGCTTGAGGTTGGGGAACACTGAAGCTTTCTTT CASSLRLGNTEAFF
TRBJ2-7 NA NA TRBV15 TGTGCCACCAGCAGAGATCGGGTCGGCTCCTACGAGCAGTACTTC CATSRDRVGSYEQYF
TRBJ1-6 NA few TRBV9 TGTGCCAGCAGCTCCGCCCCGGACGGGGATTCACCCCTCCACTTT CASSSAPDGDSPLHF
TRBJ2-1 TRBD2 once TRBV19 TGTGCCACCATCGGGCTAGCGGGGGCCTCCGACAATGAGCAGTTCTTC CATIGLAGASDNEQFF
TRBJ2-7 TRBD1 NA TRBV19 TGTGCCAGTAGTATCAAGACACAGGGGTACGAGCAGTACTTC CASSIKTQGYEQYF
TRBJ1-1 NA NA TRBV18 TGTGCCAGCTCAAATCCCTCACGCTCTTACAACACTGAAGCTTTCTTT CASSNPSRSYNTEAFF
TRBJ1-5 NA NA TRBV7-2 TGTGCCAGCAGCTTGACAGGAAACAATCAGCCCCAGCATTTT CASSLTGNNQPQHF
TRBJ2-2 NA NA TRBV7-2 TGTGCCAGCAACGTAATGGCCGGGCCAGGCGGGGAGCTGTTTTTT CASNVMAGPGGELFF
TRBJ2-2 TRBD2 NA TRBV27 TGTGCCAGCAGTTTCTCCGCACTAGCGGGAGGGCCAGGGACCGGGGAGCTGTTTTTT CASSFSALAGGPGTGELFF
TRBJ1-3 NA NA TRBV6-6 TGTGCCAGCAGTCAAGTTGGGGGGTTAGGAAACACCATATATTTT CASSQVGGLGNTIYF
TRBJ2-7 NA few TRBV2 TGTGCCAGCAGGTACGGGAAAGAGCAGTACTTC CASRYGKEQYF
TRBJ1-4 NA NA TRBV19 TGTGCTACCACCGGGGGGAATGGTGAAAAACTGTTTTTT CATTGGNGEKLFF
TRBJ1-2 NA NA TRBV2 TGTGCCAGCAGTGAAAGGGGGGGCGATGGCTACACCTTC CASSERGGDGYTF
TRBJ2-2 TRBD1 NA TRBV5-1 TGCGCCAGCAGCCCGGACAGGGTTGGGGTCGGGGAGCTGTTTTTT CASSPDRVGVGELFF
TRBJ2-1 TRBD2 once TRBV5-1 TGCGCCAGCAGCTTAGCGGGGGGGCCGCGGGAGCAGTTCTTC CASSLAGGPREQFF
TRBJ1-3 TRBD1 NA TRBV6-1 TGTGCCAGCTTCAGGACAGGGGGGAAGTACACCATATATTTT CASFRTGGKYTIYF
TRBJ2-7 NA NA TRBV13 TGTGCCAGCAGCTTTAGGGGGGGCCGCGGTACCTACGAGCAGTACTTC CASSFRGGRGTYEQYF
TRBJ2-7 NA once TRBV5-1 TGCGCCAGCAGCTCGCTGTCCAAAAAAGGGCCTGGCTACGAGCAGTACTTC CASSSLSKKGPGYEQYF
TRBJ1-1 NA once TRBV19 TGTGCCAGTAGTATCTCCTCCGCGGTGAACACTGAAGCTTTCTTT CASSISSAVNTEAFF
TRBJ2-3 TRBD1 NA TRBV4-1 TGCGCCAGCAGCCAAGACGCCGCGGACAGGGTCGGAGGCACAGATACGCAGTATTTT CASSQDAADRVGGTDTQYF
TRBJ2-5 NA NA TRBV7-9 TGTGCCAGCAACTTAGGGCAGCGCCAAGAGACCCAGTACTTC CASNLGQRQETQYF
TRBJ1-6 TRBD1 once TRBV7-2 TGTGCCAGCAGCTTCCCGGGACAGGGTAATTCACCCCTCCACTTT CASSFPGQGNSPLHF